This T cell receptor beta chain was observed in a study of cytomegalovirus exposure and HLA in healthy donors. Study-level points and caveats: The majority of TCR sequences were rare, yet some public TCRs appeared in many donors.

Both 60 Vbeta primers and 13 Jbeta primers went into the PCR. TCRdb keeps only in-frame clones here, not all; method: immunoSEQ multiplex PCR. This sample has fewer than 140,000 clones, with just over 70% found just once. CDR3 length equals 16 residues. Trimming pared 4 bases from V and 4 bases from J, leaving 20 bases between. Per the germline V gene, CDR1 is LGHNA and CDR2 is YSLEER. As regards this clone: Its specificity is not known.

This clonotype was obtained from a boy aged 5-17 years in good health and CMV-seronegative. The chain is built from TRBV4-3 and TRBJ2-7; perhaps TRBD1 as D (5 bases). The sequenced sample was PBMCs. CDR3 nucleotides: TGCGCCAGCAGCCGATTCAAGGTATCAGGGCGTTACGAGCAGTACTTC. It specifies CASSRFKVSGRYEQYF.